This TCR beta chain stems from a study of T cell changes during pregnancy in multiple sclerosis. Using immunoSEQ multiplex PCR, the repertoire was profiled, and TCRdb retains in-frame clones only, with some absent. This table has under 50,000 clones, around 93% appearing once. This CDR3 has 15 amino acids. J was trimmed by 4 bases and V by 1 base; bases with no gene match: 2. The V gene's germline CDR1 is SGHVS and CDR2 FQNEAQ. The TCR was taken from a female donor with multiple sclerosis, enrolled in a pregnancy study. Sequencing used CD8+ T cells from peripheral blood mononuclear cells, obtained after pregnancy. The chain is built from TRBV7-8 and TRBJ2-7; 12 bases match TRBD2. CDR3 protein: CASSLVGTSGYEQYF. CDR3 nucleotides: TGTGCCAGCAGCTTAGTCGGGACTAGCGGGTACGAGCAGTACTTC.